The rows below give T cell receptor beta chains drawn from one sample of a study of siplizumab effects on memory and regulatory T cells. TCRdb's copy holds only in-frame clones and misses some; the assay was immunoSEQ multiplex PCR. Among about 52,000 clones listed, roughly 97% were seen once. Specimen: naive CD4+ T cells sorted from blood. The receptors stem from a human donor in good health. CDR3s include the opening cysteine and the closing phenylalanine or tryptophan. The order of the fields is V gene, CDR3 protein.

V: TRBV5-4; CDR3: CASSLVRDNRDTQYF
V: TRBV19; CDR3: CASSLDRGNQPQHF
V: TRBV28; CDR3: CASSLAGGRLGTQYF
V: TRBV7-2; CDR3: CASSLRLAGGEEQFF
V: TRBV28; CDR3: CASSLGGASSYEQYF
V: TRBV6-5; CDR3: CASSRDRGSEAFF
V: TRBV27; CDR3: CASSPRDLKNTQYF
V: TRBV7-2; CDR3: CASSGVRASYEQYF
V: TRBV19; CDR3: CASSIRTFTDTQYF
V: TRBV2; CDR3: CASRNGTGTGLTYEQYF
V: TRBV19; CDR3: CASNTRGLETQYF
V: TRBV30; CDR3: CASTGTSGLEQFF
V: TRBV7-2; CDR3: CASNEDRMNTEAFF
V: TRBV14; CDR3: CASSQVGRSTDMQYF
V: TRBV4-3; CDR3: CASSQEWQGPLGEQFF
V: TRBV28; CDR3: CASSSWGIRAFF
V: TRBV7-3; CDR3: CASRTGTLTGELFF
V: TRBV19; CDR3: CASTIGTKGTSGRIYNEQFF
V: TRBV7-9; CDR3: CASSLPGTSGRSNTGELFF
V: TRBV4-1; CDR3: CASSPAYNEQFF
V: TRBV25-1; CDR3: CASSAARGHNQPQHF
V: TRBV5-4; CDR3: CASRIGDNPNTGELFF
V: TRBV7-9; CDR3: CASSLEGSWEPSYEQYF
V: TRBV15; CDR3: CATSRDVRGDNEQFF
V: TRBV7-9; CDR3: CASSEWDGGGETQYF
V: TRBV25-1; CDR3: CASSEWGGVETQYF
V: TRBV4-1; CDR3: CASSPRRFDTEAFF
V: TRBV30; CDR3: CAWSVAVSEQYF
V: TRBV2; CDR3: CASLRRGGSYNEQFF
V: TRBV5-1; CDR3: CASSPSGGNQETQYF
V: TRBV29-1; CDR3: CSVLGGSDGYTF
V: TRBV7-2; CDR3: CASSLAWGTSRETQYF
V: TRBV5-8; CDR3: CASNGGSPRTEAFF
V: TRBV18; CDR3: CASSPAGRLLAKNIQYF
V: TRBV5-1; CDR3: CASSLGGDTDTQYF
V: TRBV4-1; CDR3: CASSHPVRRVEAFF
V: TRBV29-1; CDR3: CSVDTSGRGNEQFF
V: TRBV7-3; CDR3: CASSLNPGAYNEQFF
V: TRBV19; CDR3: CASSIDPGSNSPLHF
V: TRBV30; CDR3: CAWSLHRRTGGLSGYTF
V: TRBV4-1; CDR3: CASSRDRYADTQYF
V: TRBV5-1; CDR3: CASSLSLTGTGNTIYF
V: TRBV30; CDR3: CASREIKGEKLFF
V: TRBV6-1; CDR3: CASRRTAGNTIYF
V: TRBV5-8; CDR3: CASSLGYVRGDTGELFF
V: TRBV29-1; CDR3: CSVVTTLGSNQYF
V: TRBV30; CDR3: CAWSADLLVSREQYF
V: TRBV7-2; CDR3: CASSLVRGRGDGYTF
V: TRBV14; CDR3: CASSQVRGWAFF
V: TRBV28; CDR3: CASRIGGGYPHDYEQYF
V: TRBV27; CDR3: CASRETGELFF
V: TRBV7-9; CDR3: CASSFPENLKETQYF
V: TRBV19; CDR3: CASGTVLNQPQHF
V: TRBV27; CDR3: CASSLRDSSYNEQFF